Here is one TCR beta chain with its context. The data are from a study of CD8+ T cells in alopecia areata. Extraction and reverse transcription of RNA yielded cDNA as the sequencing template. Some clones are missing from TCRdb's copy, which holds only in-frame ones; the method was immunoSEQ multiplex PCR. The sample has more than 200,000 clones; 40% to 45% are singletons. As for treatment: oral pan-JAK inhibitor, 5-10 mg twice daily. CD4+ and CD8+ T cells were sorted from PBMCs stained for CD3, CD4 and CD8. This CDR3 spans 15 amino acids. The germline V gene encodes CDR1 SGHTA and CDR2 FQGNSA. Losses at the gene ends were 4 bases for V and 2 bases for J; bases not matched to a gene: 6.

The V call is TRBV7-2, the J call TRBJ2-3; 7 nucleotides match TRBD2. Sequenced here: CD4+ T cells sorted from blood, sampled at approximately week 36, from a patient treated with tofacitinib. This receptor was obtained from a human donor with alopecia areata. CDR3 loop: CASSSGLGLTDTQYF. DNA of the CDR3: TGTGCCAGCAGCTCCGGACTAGGACTCACAGATACGCAGTATTTT.